The rows below give T cell receptor beta chains drawn from one sample of a study of T cell repertoires in ileal Crohn's disease. The assay was immunoSEQ multiplex PCR, and TCRdb's table has in-frame clones only and misses some. The repertoire holds around 15,000 clones, with 76% as singletons. Sequencing was carried out using ileal tissue. Every receptor here comes from an adult with Crohn's disease. CDR3s include the opening cysteine and the closing phenylalanine or tryptophan. The order of the fields is J gene, clone size, D gene, V gene, CDR3 protein, CDR3 DNA. The D gene is left open where the match is weak. Size values are once, few and many counts, or a class for expanded clones, and some rows have none.

j_call: TRBJ1-6; clone_size: -; d_call: -; v_call: TRBV6-4; cdr3_aa: CASSKGTPTLHF; cdr3_nt: TGTGCCAGCAGTAAAGGGACTCCAACCCTCCACTTT
j_call: TRBJ1-2; clone_size: few; d_call: TRBD1; v_call: TRBV29-1; cdr3_aa: CSVVDRENYGYTF; cdr3_nt: TGCAGCGTTGTCGACAGGGAGAACTATGGCTACACCTTC
j_call: TRBJ1-5; clone_size: -; d_call: -; v_call: TRBV6-6; cdr3_aa: CASRRGNQPQHF; cdr3_nt: TGTGCCAGCAGGAGGGGTAATCAGCCCCAGCATTTT
j_call: TRBJ2-2; clone_size: -; d_call: TRBD2; v_call: TRBV11-3; cdr3_aa: CASSLMEGGRTGELFF; cdr3_nt: TGTGCCAGCAGCTTAATGGAGGGAGGGCGCACCGGGGAGCTGTTTTTT
j_call: TRBJ1-2; clone_size: -; d_call: -; v_call: TRBV6-1; cdr3_aa: CASSDPFTQGRGSGYTF; cdr3_nt: TGTGCCAGCAGTGATCCCTTTACCCAGGGCCGAGGGAGTGGCTACACCTTC
j_call: TRBJ2-5; clone_size: -; d_call: TRBD2; v_call: TRBV18; cdr3_aa: CASSPSLAGSGETQYF; cdr3_nt: TGTGCCAGCTCACCGAGTCTAGCGGGAAGTGGAGAGACCCAGTACTTC
j_call: TRBJ2-1; clone_size: -; d_call: -; v_call: TRBV18; cdr3_aa: CASSATRENNEQFF; cdr3_nt: TGTGCCAGCTCAGCCACACGGGAAAACAATGAGCAGTTCTTC
j_call: TRBJ1-5; clone_size: -; d_call: TRBD1; v_call: TRBV6-6; cdr3_aa: CASSDRGSNQPQHF; cdr3_nt: TGTGCCAGCAGTGACAGGGGTAGCAATCAGCCCCAGCATTTT
j_call: TRBJ2-7; clone_size: -; d_call: -; v_call: TRBV7-2; cdr3_aa: CASSPRTEAYEQYF; cdr3_nt: TGTGCCAGCAGCCCACGGACAGAAGCCTACGAGCAGTACTTC
j_call: TRBJ1-1; clone_size: -; d_call: -; v_call: TRBV11-2; cdr3_aa: CASSPLNAEAFF; cdr3_nt: TGTGCCAGCAGCCCACTCAACGCTGAAGCTTTCTTT
j_call: TRBJ1-1; clone_size: -; d_call: TRBD1; v_call: TRBV6-1; cdr3_aa: CASSEGDRGVTEAFF; cdr3_nt: TGTGCCAGCAGTGAAGGGGACAGGGGCGTCACTGAAGCTTTCTTT
j_call: TRBJ2-7; clone_size: -; d_call: -; v_call: TRBV7-2; cdr3_aa: CASSLGGPYEQYF; cdr3_nt: TGTGCCAGCAGCTTAGGGGGGCCCTACGAGCAGTACTTC
j_call: TRBJ2-6; clone_size: -; d_call: TRBD2; v_call: TRBV5-1; cdr3_aa: CASSLASGGYGANVLTF; cdr3_nt: TGCGCCAGCAGCTTGGCCAGCGGGGGGTATGGGGCCAACGTCCTGACTTTC
j_call: TRBJ1-3; clone_size: -; d_call: -; v_call: TRBV21-1; cdr3_aa: CASSKAWDRGNTIYF; cdr3_nt: TGTGCCAGCAGCAAAGCCTGGGACAGGGGAAACACCATATATTTT
j_call: TRBJ2-3; clone_size: -; d_call: -; v_call: TRBV9; cdr3_aa: CASSRNTATDTQYF; cdr3_nt: TGTGCCAGCAGCCGAAATACAGCAACAGATACGCAGTATTTT
j_call: TRBJ2-1; clone_size: -; d_call: TRBD2; v_call: TRBV27; cdr3_aa: CASSRTSGRAGEQFF; cdr3_nt: TGTGCCAGCAGTAGGACTAGCGGGAGGGCCGGTGAGCAGTTCTTC
j_call: TRBJ2-2; clone_size: -; d_call: -; v_call: TRBV6-1; cdr3_aa: CASRDGGELFF; cdr3_nt: TGTGCCAGCAGGGATGGGGGGGAGCTGTTTTTT
j_call: TRBJ2-3; clone_size: -; d_call: TRBD2; v_call: TRBV5-1; cdr3_aa: CASKAGGPDTQYF; cdr3_nt: TGCGCCAGCAAGGCGGGGGGCCCAGATACGCAGTATTTT
j_call: TRBJ1-1; clone_size: -; d_call: -; v_call: TRBV7-9; cdr3_aa: CASRYSTDDNTEAFF; cdr3_nt: TGTGCCAGCAGGTACTCGACGGACGACAACACTGAAGCTTTCTTT
j_call: TRBJ1-1; clone_size: few; d_call: -; v_call: TRBV19; cdr3_aa: CASRTDTREAFF; cdr3_nt: TGTGCCAGTAGGACTGACACACGGGAGGCTTTCTTT
j_call: TRBJ2-5; clone_size: few; d_call: -; v_call: TRBV12-5; cdr3_aa: CASGLSDGRTYQETQYF; cdr3_nt: TGTGCTAGTGGTTTGTCTGATGGCAGGACGTACCAAGAGACCCAGTACTTC
j_call: TRBJ1-1; clone_size: -; d_call: -; v_call: TRBV25-1; cdr3_aa: CASSADSDRSFF; cdr3_nt: TGTGCCAGCAGTGCTGACAGCGATCGTTCTTTCTTT
j_call: TRBJ2-7; clone_size: -; d_call: TRBD1; v_call: TRBV14; cdr3_aa: CASSPGTEVYF; cdr3_nt: TGTGCCAGCAGCCCCGGGACAGAGGTGTACTTC
j_call: TRBJ2-3; clone_size: -; d_call: -; v_call: TRBV7-9; cdr3_aa: CASSLALGRGEDTQYF; cdr3_nt: TGTGCCAGCAGCTTAGCCCTAGGCAGGGGGGAAGATACGCAGTATTTT
j_call: TRBJ1-4; clone_size: once; d_call: TRBD1; v_call: TRBV6-1; cdr3_aa: CASSETGGIDEKLFF; cdr3_nt: TGTGCCAGCAGTGAGACAGGGGGCATAGATGAAAAACTGTTTTTT
j_call: TRBJ2-1; clone_size: -; d_call: TRBD2; v_call: TRBV18; cdr3_aa: CASSPRGGRDNEQFF; cdr3_nt: TGTGCCAGCTCACCCCGCGGCGGGAGAGACAATGAGCAGTTCTTC
j_call: TRBJ2-3; clone_size: few; d_call: -; v_call: TRBV2; cdr3_aa: CASSSQGNPQYF; cdr3_nt: TGTGCCAGCAGTTCTCAGGGTAATCCGCAGTATTTT
j_call: TRBJ1-6; clone_size: once; d_call: -; v_call: TRBV25-1; cdr3_aa: CASSESNPINSPLHF; cdr3_nt: TGTGCCAGCAGTGAATCGAATCCTATTAATTCACCCCTCCACTTT
j_call: TRBJ1-1; clone_size: -; d_call: -; v_call: TRBV11-1; cdr3_aa: CASGSQNTEAFF; cdr3_nt: TGTGCCAGCGGCTCCCAGAACACTGAAGCTTTCTTT
j_call: TRBJ2-2; clone_size: -; d_call: -; v_call: TRBV5-4; cdr3_aa: CASSLGRNTGELFF; cdr3_nt: TGTGCCAGCAGCTTAGGACGAAACACCGGGGAGCTGTTTTTT
j_call: TRBJ1-1; clone_size: -; d_call: -; v_call: TRBV6-5; cdr3_aa: CASSYSGEAFF; cdr3_nt: TGTGCCAGCAGTTACTCCGGGGAAGCTTTCTTT
j_call: TRBJ1-2; clone_size: few; d_call: -; v_call: TRBV10-3; cdr3_aa: CAISGARGGYTF; cdr3_nt: TGTGCCATCAGTGGGGCCCGAGGTGGCTACACCTTC
j_call: TRBJ2-1; clone_size: -; d_call: -; v_call: TRBV11-2; cdr3_aa: CASSPPGYEQFF; cdr3_nt: TGTGCCAGCAGCCCACCAGGTTATGAGCAGTTCTTC
j_call: TRBJ2-1; clone_size: -; d_call: -; v_call: TRBV10-2; cdr3_aa: CAGLRVDSYNEQFF; cdr3_nt: TGCGCCGGACTACGGGTAGACTCCTACAATGAGCAGTTCTTC
j_call: TRBJ1-4; clone_size: few; d_call: TRBD1; v_call: TRBV5-1; cdr3_aa: CASSLEGQLPFEKLFF; cdr3_nt: TGCGCCAGCAGCTTGGAGGGACAGCTGCCTTTTGAAAAACTGTTTTTT
j_call: TRBJ2-7; clone_size: -; d_call: -; v_call: TRBV19; cdr3_aa: CASSIGFAYEQYF; cdr3_nt: TGTGCCAGTAGTATAGGGTTTGCCTACGAGCAGTACTTC
j_call: TRBJ2-1; clone_size: -; d_call: TRBD2; v_call: TRBV11-3; cdr3_aa: CASSLGGGSGGSYNEQFF; cdr3_nt: TGTGCCAGCAGCTTAGGGGGCGGGAGCGGGGGCTCCTACAATGAGCAGTTCTTC
j_call: TRBJ1-1; clone_size: -; d_call: -; v_call: TRBV4-1; cdr3_aa: CASSHERMQPTEAFF; cdr3_nt: TGCGCCAGCAGCCACGAGCGGATGCAGCCCACTGAAGCTTTCTTT
j_call: TRBJ1-2; clone_size: -; d_call: -; v_call: TRBV4-1; cdr3_aa: CASSQEEEGPYGYTF; cdr3_nt: TGCGCCAGCAGCCAAGAAGAGGAGGGGCCCTATGGCTACACCTTC
j_call: TRBJ1-4; clone_size: -; d_call: TRBD1; v_call: TRBV7-2; cdr3_aa: CASSFVGQGLEKLFF; cdr3_nt: TGTGCCAGCAGCTTCGTAGGACAGGGGTTGGAAAAACTGTTTTTT
j_call: TRBJ1-1; clone_size: -; d_call: TRBD1; v_call: TRBV5-1; cdr3_aa: CASSPGQGVTNTEAFF; cdr3_nt: TGCGCCAGCAGCCCGGGACAGGGGGTCACTAACACTGAAGCTTTCTTT
j_call: TRBJ2-5; clone_size: -; d_call: -; v_call: TRBV19; cdr3_aa: CASSIGLNQETQYF; cdr3_nt: TGTGCCAGTAGTATTGGCCTTAACCAAGAGACCCAGTACTTC
j_call: TRBJ1-1; clone_size: few; d_call: -; v_call: TRBV4-2; cdr3_aa: CASSQGEEVEVKTEAFF; cdr3_nt: TGTGCCAGCAGCCAAGGGGAAGAAGTGGAAGTGAAAACTGAAGCTTTCTTT
j_call: TRBJ1-2; clone_size: once; d_call: -; v_call: TRBV6-5; cdr3_aa: CASKQGVGIYGYTF; cdr3_nt: TGTGCCAGCAAGCAGGGCGTTGGGATCTATGGCTACACCTTC
j_call: TRBJ2-1; clone_size: -; d_call: -; v_call: TRBV7-2; cdr3_aa: CASSLEVRVDNEQFF; cdr3_nt: TGTGCCAGCAGCTTAGAGGTCAGGGTGGACAATGAGCAGTTCTTC
j_call: TRBJ1-2; clone_size: -; d_call: -; v_call: TRBV5-1; cdr3_aa: CASTRQDPHYGYTF; cdr3_nt: TGCGCCAGCACCCGACAGGATCCGCACTATGGCTACACCTTC
j_call: TRBJ2-7; clone_size: -; d_call: -; v_call: TRBV6-5; cdr3_aa: CASSYTTPPSYEQYF; cdr3_nt: TGTGCCAGCAGTTACACCACCCCGCCCTCCTACGAGCAGTACTTC